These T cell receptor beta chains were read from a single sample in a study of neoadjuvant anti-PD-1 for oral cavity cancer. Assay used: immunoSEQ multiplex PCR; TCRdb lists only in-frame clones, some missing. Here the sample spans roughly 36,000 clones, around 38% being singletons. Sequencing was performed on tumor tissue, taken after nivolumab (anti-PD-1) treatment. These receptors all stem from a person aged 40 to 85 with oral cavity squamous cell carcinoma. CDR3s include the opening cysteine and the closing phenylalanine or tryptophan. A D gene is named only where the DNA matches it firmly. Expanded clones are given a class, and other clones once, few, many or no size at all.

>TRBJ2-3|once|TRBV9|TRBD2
TGTGCCAGCAGTGGGGGGGGCACAGATACGCAGTATTTT
CASSGGGTDTQYF
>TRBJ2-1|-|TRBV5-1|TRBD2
TGCGCCAGCAGCGAGGGGACTAGCGGGAGGGGAGTTAATGAGCAGTTCTTC
CASSEGTSGRGVNEQFF
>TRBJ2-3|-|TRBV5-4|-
TGTGCCAGCAGCCTACGAGATACGCAGTATTTT
CASSLRDTQYF
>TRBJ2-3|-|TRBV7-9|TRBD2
TGTGCCAGCAGCTTAACTAGCGGGAGTTTGAGCACAGATACGCAGTATTTT
CASSLTSGSLSTDTQYF
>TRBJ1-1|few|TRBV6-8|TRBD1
TGTGCCAGCAGAGACAGGGATAACTCGAACACTGAAGCTTTCTTT
CASRDRDNSNTEAFF
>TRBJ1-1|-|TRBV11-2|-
TGTGCCAGCAGCCACAGGTTATCAAGAACTGAAGCTTTCTTT
CASSHRLSRTEAFF
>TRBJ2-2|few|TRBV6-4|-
TGTGCCAGCAGCCAACTAGCAGAAAACACCGGGGAGCTGTTTTTT
CASSQLAENTGELFF
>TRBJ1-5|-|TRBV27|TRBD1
TGTGCCAGCAGTTTCCTCCCGACAGGGGAGGGCAATCAGCCCCAGCATTTT
CASSFLPTGEGNQPQHF
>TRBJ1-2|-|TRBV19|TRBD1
TGTGCCAGTAGTTTTTCGGACAGGAGGTACTATGGCTACACCTTC
CASSFSDRRYYGYTF
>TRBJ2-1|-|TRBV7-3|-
TGTGCCAGCGGCTTCACAGGGTCCAATGAGCAGTTCTTC
CASGFTGSNEQFF
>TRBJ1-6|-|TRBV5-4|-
TGTGCCAGCAGCTTGGATTCGGGGGGCGTTGGCAATTCACCCCTCCACTTT
CASSLDSGGVGNSPLHF
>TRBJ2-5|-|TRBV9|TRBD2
TGTGCCAGCAGCGTAGTGGGCGGGGGGGCTCGAGAGACCCAGTACTTC
CASSVVGGGARETQYF
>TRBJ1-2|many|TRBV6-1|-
TGTGCCAGCAGTGATGGTCAGGGACGCGGCTACACCTTC
CASSDGQGRGYTF
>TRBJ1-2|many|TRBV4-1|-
TGCGCCAGCAGCCAAGTCCCGGCAGCGAGCTATGGCTACACCTTC
CASSQVPAASYGYTF
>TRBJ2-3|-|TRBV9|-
TGTGCCAGCAGCGTAGGATTTGGAGATACGCAGTATTTT
CASSVGFGDTQYF
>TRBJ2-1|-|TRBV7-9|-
TGTGCCAGCAGCTTCTCAGGTACAGAGCAGTTCTTC
CASSFSGTEQFF
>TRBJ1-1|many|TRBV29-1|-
TGCAGCGCCCTAGGTTCGAACACTGAAGCTTTCTTT
CSALGSNTEAFF
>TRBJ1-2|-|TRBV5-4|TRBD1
TGTGCCAGCAGCTTCCGGACAGGGGGCTACACCTTC
CASSFRTGGYTF
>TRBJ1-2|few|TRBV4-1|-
TGCGCCAGCAGCCAACCGGGCCGTTATGGCTACACCTTC
CASSQPGRYGYTF
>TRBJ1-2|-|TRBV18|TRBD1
TGTGCCAGCTCACCACGACAGGGAGGTGATTATGGCTACACCTTC
CASSPRQGGDYGYTF
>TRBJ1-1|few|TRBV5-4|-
TGTGCCAGCAGCTTGTGGGGGTATGGAGGGAACACTGAAGCTTTCTTT
CASSLWGYGGNTEAFF
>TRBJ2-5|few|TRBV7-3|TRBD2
TGTGCCAGCAGCTCTACTAGCGGGAGGACCCAAGAGACCCAGTACTTC
CASSSTSGRTQETQYF
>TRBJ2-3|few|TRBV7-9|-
TGTGCCAGCAGCCGCCCACGATTATACACAGATACGCAGTATTTT
CASSRPRLYTDTQYF
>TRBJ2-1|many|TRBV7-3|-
TGTGCCAGCAGCTTAACGAGGAGCCCGCCCCAGCAGTTCTTC
CASSLTRSPPQQFF
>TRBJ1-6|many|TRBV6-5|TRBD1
TGTGCCAGCAGACAGGGGGCGCGCAATTCACCCCTCCACTTT
CASRQGARNSPLHF
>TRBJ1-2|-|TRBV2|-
TGTGCCAGTAAGCTCGAAGGGACCGAGGGAGGCTACACCTTC
CASKLEGTEGGYTF
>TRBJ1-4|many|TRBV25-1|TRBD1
TGTGCCAGCAAACAGGGGAGTGAAAAACTGTTTTTT
CASKQGSEKLFF
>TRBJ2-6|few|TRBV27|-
TGTGCCAGCAGACGCTCTGGGGCCAACGTCCTGACTTTC
CASRRSGANVLTF
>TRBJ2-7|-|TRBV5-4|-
TGTGCCAGCAGCTTTCCGTCGGGCTCCTACGAGCAGTACTTC
CASSFPSGSYEQYF
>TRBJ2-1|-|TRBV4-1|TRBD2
TGCGCCAGCAGCCGTAACCCGACTAGCGAGCGCAACAATGAGCAGTTCTTC
CASSRNPTSERNNEQFF
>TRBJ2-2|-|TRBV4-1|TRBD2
TGCGCCAGCAGCCAAGTCGAGACTAGCGGGGGGCGAGTCACCGGGGAGCTGTTTTTT
CASSQVETSGGRVTGELFF
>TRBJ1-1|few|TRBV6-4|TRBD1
TGTGCCAGCAGCGCAGGGGGGGGGAACACTGAAGCTTTCTTT
CASSAGGGNTEAFF
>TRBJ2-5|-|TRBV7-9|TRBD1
TGTGCCAGCAGCTTCCCGGGACAGCAAGAGACCCAGTACTTC
CASSFPGQQETQYF
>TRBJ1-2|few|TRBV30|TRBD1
TGTGCCTGGAGCCGAAGACAGGGTTCCGTGGGCTACACCTTC
CAWSRRQGSVGYTF
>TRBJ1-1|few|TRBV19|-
TGTGCCAGTAGTATAGTTAGCAGGAACACTGAAGCTTTCTTT
CASSIVSRNTEAFF
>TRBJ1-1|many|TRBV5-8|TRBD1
TGTGCCAGCAGCCGAAGGGACAGGGATAACACTGAAGCTTTCTTT
CASSRRDRDNTEAFF
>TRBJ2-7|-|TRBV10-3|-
TGTGCCACAGAGGGGACCTCTAGCGAGCAGTACTTC
CATEGTSSEQYF
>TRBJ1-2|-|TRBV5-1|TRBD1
TGCGCCAGCAAGAGGACAGGGGGCTATGGCTACACCTTC
CASKRTGGYGYTF
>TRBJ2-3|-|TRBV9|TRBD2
TGTGCCAGCAGCGGACTAGCGGATGAAGATACGCAGTATTTT
CASSGLADEDTQYF
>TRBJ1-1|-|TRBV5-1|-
TGCGCCAGCAGCCCGGGCGGGGGGGATATGAACACTGAAGCTTTCTTT
CASSPGGGDMNTEAFF
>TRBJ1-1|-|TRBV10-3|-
TGTGCCATCAGGAGGGGAGGCGGCGAAGCTTTCTTT
CAIRRGGGEAFF
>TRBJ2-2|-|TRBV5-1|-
TGCGCCAGCAGCTCTGGGTCTTACACCGGGGAGCTGTTTTTT
CASSSGSYTGELFF
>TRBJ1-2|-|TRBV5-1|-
TGCGCCAGCAGCTTGGTCGGCGGCACCAAAGCGGTCTACACCTTC
CASSLVGGTKAVYTF
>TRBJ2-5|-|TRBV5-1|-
TGCGCCAGCAGTTTTGAACAGGTCCAAGAGACCCAGTACTTC
CASSFEQVQETQYF
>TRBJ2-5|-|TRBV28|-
TGTGCCAGCAGTCTACCGGTGCTCGAGACCCAGTACTTC
CASSLPVLETQYF
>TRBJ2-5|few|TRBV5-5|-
TGTGCCAGCAGCACCAGAGAGACCCAGTACTTC
CASSTRETQYF
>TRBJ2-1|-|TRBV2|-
TGTGCCAGTAGGCGGGAACAGTACAATGAGCAGTTCTTC
CASRREQYNEQFF
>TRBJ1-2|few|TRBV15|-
TGTGCCACCAGCAGGGAAGGAATGGACTATGGCTACACCTTC
CATSREGMDYGYTF
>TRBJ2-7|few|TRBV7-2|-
TGTGCCAGCAGCTGGGCACGGTCCTACGAGCAGTACTTC
CASSWARSYEQYF
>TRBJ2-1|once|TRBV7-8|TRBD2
TGTGCCAGCAGACTAGGGTCTAGCGGGAGTTCTGAGCAGTTCTTC
CASRLGSSGSSEQFF
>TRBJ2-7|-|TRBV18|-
TGTGCCAGCTCACCCGACAGTGTAGCCTACGAGCAGTACTTC
CASSPDSVAYEQYF
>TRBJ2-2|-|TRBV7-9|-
TGTGCCAGCAGCTTAAAATACTTGAACACCGGGGAGCTGTTTTTT
CASSLKYLNTGELFF
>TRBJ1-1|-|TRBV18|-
TGTGCCAGCTCACTCAGTACTGAAGCTTTCTTT
CASSLSTEAFF
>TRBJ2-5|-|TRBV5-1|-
TGCGCCAGCAGCTTGGCCGCCAGAGAAGAAGAGACCCAGTACTTC
CASSLAAREEETQYF
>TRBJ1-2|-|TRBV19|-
TGTGCCAGTAGTATAGGCGGGGCCGTCTATGGCTACACCTTC
CASSIGGAVYGYTF
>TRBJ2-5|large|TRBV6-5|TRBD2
TGTGCCAGCAGTTACTCGACCCTAGCGGCAGAGACCCAGTACTTC
CASSYSTLAAETQYF
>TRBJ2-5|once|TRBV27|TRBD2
TGTGCCAGCAGTTTAACCGCCCCTAGCGGGGGCCAAGAGACCCAGTACTTC
CASSLTAPSGGQETQYF
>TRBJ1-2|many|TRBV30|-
TGTGCCTGGAATGCGCAGGATGGCTACACCTTC
CAWNAQDGYTF
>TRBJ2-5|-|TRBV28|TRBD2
TGTGCCAGCAAAACCAATTGGGGGGGAGAGACCCAGTACTTC
CASKTNWGGETQYF
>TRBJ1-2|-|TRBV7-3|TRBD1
TGTGCCAGCAGCCCCGACAGGGCCGGCGGCTACACCTTC
CASSPDRAGGYTF